This T cell receptor beta chain was identified during a study of cytomegalovirus exposure and HLA in healthy donors. Study conclusions and caveats: For most TCR beta V segments, an earlier analysis put the productive rate at about 87% or about 30% of the time. Some segments of the V type, notably TRBV6-2 and TRBV6-3, were excluded as indistinguishable. Later analysis indicated greater clonal expansion among HLA-associated TCR beta chains than among equally common other chains.

About this clone: The antigen remains unidentified.

The CDR3 extends over 14 amino acids. Trimming removed 3 bases at V and 4 bases at J, with 9 bases between. CDR1 and CDR2 (germline): LNHDA, SQIVND (reference sequence). PCR primers comprised 60 Vbeta and 13 Jbeta primers. Authors' methods: Roughly 10 million shared chains were among the roughly 78 million unique TCR beta chains that a later analysis counted. Only in-frame clones appear in the TCRdb table, and some are missing; sequencing was by immunoSEQ multiplex PCR. The V and J calls and clone size come from that table; D and trimming were worked out from the DNA. This sample contains about 200,000 clones.

The sequenced sample was PBMCs. The sequence derives from a girl aged 2-10 years in good health and CMV-seropositive. The V call is TRBV19, the J call TRBJ2-2; D possibly corresponds to TRBD2 (5 bases). The CDR3: CASSIPGVTGELFF. In DNA, the CDR3 is TGTGCCAGTAGTATCCCCGGGGTCACCGGGGAGCTGTTTTTT.